Here is one TCR beta chain with its context. The data derive from a study of control samples from healthy donors and cancer patients. Produced via immunoSEQ multiplex PCR; TCRdb's table is partial and in-frame only. The sample includes 150,000 to 200,000 clones, 90% to 95% of them seen just once. Trimming removed 4 bases from V and 6 bases from J; junction bases left unmatched: 8. CDR1 and CDR2 (germline): SGHRS, YFSETQ. CDR3 length: 15 residues. This rearrangement joins TRBV5-1 to TRBJ2-3; TRBD2 agrees at 10 bases. The sample taken for sequencing was blood. This receptor was identified in a woman aged 60-75 years in good health. This CDR3 is CASSPTSGPGDTQYF. The CDR3 DNA reads TGCGCCAGCAGCCCGACTAGCGGGCCCGGGGATACGCAGTATTTT.